Following are 13 T cell receptor beta chains from one sample sequenced in a study of T cell clones after liver transplantation. Profiled with immunoSEQ multiplex PCR; TCRdb holds only in-frame clones, not every one. The sample carries 95,000 to 110,000 clones, about 86% recorded once. The sequenced sample was CD4+ T cells from blood, obtained approximately 50 months after liver transplant. These receptors were obtained from a human patient who received a liver transplant. The graft donor may account for some of the T cells.

J is TRBJ1-5 and V is TRBV6-6; D is uncertain. Trimming took off 7 bases at V and 6 bases at J, with 13 bases between the two ends. In germline, CDR1 is MNHNY, CDR2 SVGAGI (reference sequence). CDR3 length: 13 residues. The chain's CDR3 is CASTNGGRQPQHF. CDR3 sequence (DNA): TGTGCCAGCACCAACGGCGGGCGTCAGCCCCAGCATTTT.

The rearrangement uses TRBV7-9 and TRBJ1-3, with TRBD1 as a possible D gene (5 bases). Germline loops: CDR1 SEHNR, CDR2 FQNEAQ (reference sequence). V was shortened by 5 bases and J by 0 bases, with 17 bases between the two germline ends. The CDR3 is made up of 17 amino acids. The CDR3 protein is CASSPSRDSSSGNTIYF. Written as DNA, the CDR3 is TGTGCCAGCAGCCCTTCACGGGACTCGAGCTCTGGAAACACCATATATTTT. The full variable domain, with the rest looked up from reference TRBV7-9 and TRBJ1-3, is DTGVSQNPRHKITKRGQNVTFRCDPISEHNRLYWYRQTLGQGPEFLTYFQNEAQLEKSRLLSDRFSAERPKGSFSTLEIQRTEQGDSAMYLCASSPSRDSSSGNTIYFGEGSWLTVV.

This chain connects TRBV30 to TRBJ2-4; TRBD1 might be the D (6 bases). This CDR3 is built from 16 residues. The V gene's germline CDR1 is GTSNPN and CDR2 SVGIG (reference sequence). Trimming stripped 0 bases from V and 0 bases from J, with 12 bases between. The CDR3 sequence is CAWSVVAGVAKNIQYF. The CDR3 DNA sequence: TGTGCCTGGAGTGTAGTGGCAGGGGTAGCCAAAAACATTCAGTACTTC.

The chain is built from TRBV2 and TRBJ2-5; D uncertain. V gave up 6 bases and J gave up 3 bases, with 5 bases separating them. This CDR3 has 11 residues. Per germline, CDR1 SNHLY and CDR2 FYNNEI. CDR3 sequence reads: CASRAEETQYF. As DNA, the CDR3 is TGTGCCAGCAGGGCTGAAGAGACCCAGTACTTC.

This clone was found once. The chain combines TRBV6-1 with TRBJ2-5; D ambiguous. The CDR3 runs to 12 residues. CDR1 MNHNS and CDR2 SASEGT come from the germline V gene. Trimming took off 4 bases at V and 3 bases at J, with 6 bases between the two ends. CDR3 sequence reads: CASSASEETQYF. The CDR3 nucleotides read TGTGCCAGCAGTGCCTCAGAAGAGACCCAGTACTTC.

The J gene is TRBJ2-7, the V gene TRBV7-6; no reliable D call. The CDR3 is 14 amino acids. Germline CDR1 SGHVS, CDR2 FNYEAQ. V shed 4 bases and J shed 2 bases, with 12 bases lying between them. CDR3: CASSSSGATYEQYF. The CDR3 coding sequence is TGTGCCAGCAGCTCATCAGGAGCCACCTACGAGCAGTACTTC.

V and J are TRBV6-5 and TRBJ1-6; a possible D gene is TRBD1 (6 bases). The germline V gene encodes CDR1 MNHEY and CDR2 SVGAGI. Trimming stripped 7 bases from V and 14 bases from J, with 18 bases between. The length of the CDR3 is 13 residues. The DNA for the CDR3 is TGTGCCAGCATGAGGGCGGGGGCCCCTGCCCTCCACTTT. Its translation: CASMRAGAPALHF.

The chain joins TRBV7-6 to TRBJ2-1; 10 bases are shared with TRBD1. V lost 2 bases to trimming and J lost 8 bases; unmatched junction nucleotides: 12. Germline V CDR1 and CDR2: SGHVS, FNYEAQ. The CDR3 extends over 17 amino acids. CDR3 coding DNA: TGTGCCAGCAGCTTACCGCCCAGCGGGACAGGGGCCCATGAGCAGTTCTTC. As protein: CASSLPPSGTGAHEQFF.

This chain joins TRBV2 and TRBJ2-1, with D perhaps TRBD2 (7 bases). Trimming took 7 bases from V and 5 from J, leaving 18 bases between them. The CDR3 has 15 residues. Germline-derived CDR1 and CDR2 are SNHLY and FYNNEI. DNA for the CDR3: TGTGCCAGCATCTTGGAGGGGGGGGTGAACAATGAGCAGTTCTTC. Translating it yields CASILEGGVNNEQFF.

As DNA, the CDR3 is TGTGCCAGCAGTTCAATCTCGGGGGGCAATCAGCCCCAGCATTTT. Protein sequence: CASSSISGGNQPQHF. The chain couples TRBV28 to TRBJ1-5; tentative D call: TRBD1 (5 bases). Trimming took off 4 bases at V and 2 bases at J, with 12 bases between the two ends. The length of the CDR3 is 15 residues. CDR1 and CDR2 from the germline V gene are MDHEN and SYDVKM. Together with reference TRBV28 and TRBJ1-5, the CDR3 gives the full variable domain: DVKVTQSSRYLVKRTGEKVFLECVQDMDHENMFWYRQDPGLGLRLIYFSYDVKMKEKGDIPEGYSVSREKKERFSLILESASTNQTSMYLCASSSISGGNQPQHFGDGTRLSIL.

CDR3 bases: TGTGCCAGCAGCTTGGAAAGGGGGCGCGTTTCCGGGGAGCTGTTTTTT. This gives the protein CASSLERGRVSGELFF. The rearrangement joins TRBV5-4 to TRBJ2-2; 7 nucleotides align to TRBD1. In germline, CDR1 is SGHNT, CDR2 YYREEE (reference sequence). The junction had 8 bases not matched to a gene; V was cut back by 0 bases and J by 6 bases. There are 16 residues in the CDR3.

V and J are TRBV13 and TRBJ2-5, with D perhaps matching TRBD1 or TRBD2 (5 bases each). Germline V gene lookup returns CDR1 PRHDT and CDR2 FYEKMQ (reference sequence). This CDR3 contains 15 residues. The V and J ends lost 3 bases and 5 bases respectively, with 16 bases between them. The CDR3 sequence is CASSFGASYRETQYF. The CDR3 nucleotides are TGTGCCAGCAGCTTCGGGGCCTCCTACCGGGAGACCCAGTACTTC.

The J gene is TRBJ2-3, the V gene TRBV6-5; 7 bases align to TRBD2. The germline gives CDR1 MNHEY, CDR2 SVGAGI. The ends lost 6 bases at V and 0 bases at J; junction bases unmatched: 6. The CDR3 is made up of 15 amino acids. The CDR3 sequence is CASRRWGGSTDTQYF. CDR3 DNA sequence: TGTGCCAGCAGACGGTGGGGGGGGAGCACAGATACGCAGTATTTT.